This T cell receptor (beta chain) stems from a study of blood T cell repertoires in COVID-19. Study-wide background: Whether acute or convalescent, the COVID-19 samples came from the United States, Italy and Spain. T cells, B-cell-depleted T cells, or PBMCs supplied cDNA or gDNA.

In the original workflow: Amplification from reference gene primers served as the basis for estimated nucleated cell counts. TCRdb keeps only in-frame clones here, not all; method: immunoSEQ multiplex PCR. V, J and clone size are taken as reported in that table, and D and trimming were inferred from the DNA itself. The sample gives roughly 120,000 clones, just over 85% of which show up once; about 1% is in the top ten. The CDR3 covers 16 residues. The V gene lost 1 base and the J gene lost 3 bases, with 14 bases spanning the gap. Germline CDR1 is LGHNA and CDR2 is YNFKEQ. The genes are TRBV4-2 and TRBJ2-3, with a tentative D call TRBD2 (6 bases). The specimen sequenced was peripheral blood. The sequence was collected from a woman aged 45-59 years with active or convalescent COVID-19. CDR3 residues: CASSQVGGGETDTQYF. CDR3 DNA: TGTGCCAGCAGCCAAGTCGGGGGAGGAGAGACAGATACGCAGTATTTT.